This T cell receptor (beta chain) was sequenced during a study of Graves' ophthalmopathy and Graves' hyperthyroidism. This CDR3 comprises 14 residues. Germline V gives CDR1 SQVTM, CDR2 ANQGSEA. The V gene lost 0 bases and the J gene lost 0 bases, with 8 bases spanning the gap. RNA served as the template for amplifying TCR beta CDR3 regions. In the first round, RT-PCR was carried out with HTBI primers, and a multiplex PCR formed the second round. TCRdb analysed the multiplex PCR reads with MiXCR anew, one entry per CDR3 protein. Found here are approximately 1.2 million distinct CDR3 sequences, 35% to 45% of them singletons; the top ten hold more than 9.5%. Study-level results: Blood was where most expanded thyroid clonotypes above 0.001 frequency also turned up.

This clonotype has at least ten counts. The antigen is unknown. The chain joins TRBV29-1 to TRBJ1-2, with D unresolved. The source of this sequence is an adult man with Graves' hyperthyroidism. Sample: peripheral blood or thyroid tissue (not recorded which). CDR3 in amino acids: CSVEDPEANYGYTF. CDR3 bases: TGCAGCGTTGAAGATCCGGAGGCTAACTATGGCTACACCTTC.